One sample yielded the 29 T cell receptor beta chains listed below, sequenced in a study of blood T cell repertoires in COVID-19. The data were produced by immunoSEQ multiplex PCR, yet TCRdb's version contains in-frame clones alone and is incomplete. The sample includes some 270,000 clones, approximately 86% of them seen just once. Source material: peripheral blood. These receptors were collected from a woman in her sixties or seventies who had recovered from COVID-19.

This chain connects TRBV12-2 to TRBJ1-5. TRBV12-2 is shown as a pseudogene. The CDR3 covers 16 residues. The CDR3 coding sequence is TGTGCAAGTCGCTTAGTCAGGGAGGCGAGCAATCAGCCCCAGCATTTT. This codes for CASRLVREASNQPQHF.

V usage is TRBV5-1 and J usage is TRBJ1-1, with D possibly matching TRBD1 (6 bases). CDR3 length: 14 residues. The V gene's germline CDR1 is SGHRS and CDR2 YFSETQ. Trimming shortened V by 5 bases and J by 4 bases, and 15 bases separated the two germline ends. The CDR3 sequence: CASSYQVGGTEAFF. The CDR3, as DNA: TGCGCCAGCAGTTATCAGGTAGGGGGCACTGAAGCTTTCTTT.

CDR3 nucleotides: TGTGCCAGCAGCTGGGACAGGTGGAACACCATATATTTT. Its translation: CASSWDRWNTIYF. V and J are TRBV5-8 and TRBJ1-3; 8 nucleotides align to TRBD1. The trim removed 3 bases at V and 7 bases at J, leaving 3 bases unmatched. Germline-derived CDR1 and CDR2 are SGHTS and YDEGEE. This CDR3 comprises 13 residues.

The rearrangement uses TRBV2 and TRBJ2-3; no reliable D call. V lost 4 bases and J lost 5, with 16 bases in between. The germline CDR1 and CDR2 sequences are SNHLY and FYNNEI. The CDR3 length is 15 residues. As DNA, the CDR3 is TGTGCCAGCAGTGGTGGGCCTTCTCGGCAAGATACGCAGTATTTT. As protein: CASSGGPSRQDTQYF.

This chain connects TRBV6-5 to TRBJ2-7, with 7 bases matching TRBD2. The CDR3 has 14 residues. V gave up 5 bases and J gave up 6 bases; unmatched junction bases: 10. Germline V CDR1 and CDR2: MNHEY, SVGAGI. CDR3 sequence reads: CASSLILASSEQYF. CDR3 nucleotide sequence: TGTGCCAGCAGTCTCATACTAGCGTCTAGCGAGCAGTACTTC.

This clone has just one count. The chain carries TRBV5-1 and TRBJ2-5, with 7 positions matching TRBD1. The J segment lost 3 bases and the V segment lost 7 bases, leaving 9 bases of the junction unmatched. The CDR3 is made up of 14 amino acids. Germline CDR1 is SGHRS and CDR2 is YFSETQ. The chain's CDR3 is CASARQGPEETQYF. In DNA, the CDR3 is TGCGCCAGCGCTAGACAGGGACCAGAAGAGACCCAGTACTTC.

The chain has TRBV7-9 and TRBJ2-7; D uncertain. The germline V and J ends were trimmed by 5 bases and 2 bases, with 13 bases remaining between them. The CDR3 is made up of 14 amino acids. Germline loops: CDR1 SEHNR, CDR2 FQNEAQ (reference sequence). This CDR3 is CASSGEVPTYEQYF. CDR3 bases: TGTGCCAGCAGCGGAGAAGTACCTACCTACGAGCAGTACTTC.

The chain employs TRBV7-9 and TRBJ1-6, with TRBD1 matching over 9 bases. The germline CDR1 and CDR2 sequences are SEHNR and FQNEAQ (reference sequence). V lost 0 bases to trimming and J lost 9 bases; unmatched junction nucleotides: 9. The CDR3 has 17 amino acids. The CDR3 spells CASSLATGTGFPSPLHF. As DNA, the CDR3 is TGTGCCAGCAGCTTAGCTACCGGGACAGGGTTTCCTTCACCCCTCCACTTT.

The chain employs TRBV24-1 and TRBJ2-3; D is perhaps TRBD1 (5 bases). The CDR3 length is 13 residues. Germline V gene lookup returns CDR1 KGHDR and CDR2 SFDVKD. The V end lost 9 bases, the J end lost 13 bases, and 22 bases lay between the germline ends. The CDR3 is CATLRLRGSKKYF. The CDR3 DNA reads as TGTGCCACCCTAAGACTTAGGGGCAGTAAGAAGTATTTT.

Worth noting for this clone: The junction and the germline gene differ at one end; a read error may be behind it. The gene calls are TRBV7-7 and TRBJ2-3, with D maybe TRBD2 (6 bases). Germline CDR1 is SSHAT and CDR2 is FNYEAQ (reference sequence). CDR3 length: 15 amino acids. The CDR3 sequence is CASSPLTSNKDTQYF. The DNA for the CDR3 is TGTGCTAGCAGCCCTCTTACTAGCAACAAAGATACGCAGTATTTT. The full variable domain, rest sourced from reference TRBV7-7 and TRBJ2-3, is GAGVSQSPRYKVTKRGQDVTLRCDPISSHATLYWYQQALGQGPEFLTYFNYEAQPDKSGLPSDRFSAERPEGSISTLTIQRTEQRDSAMYRCASSPLTSNKDTQYFGPGTRLTVL.

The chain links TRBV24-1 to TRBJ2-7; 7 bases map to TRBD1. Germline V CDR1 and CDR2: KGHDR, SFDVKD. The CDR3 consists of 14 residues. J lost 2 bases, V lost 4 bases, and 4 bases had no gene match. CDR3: CATSDSDRAYEQYF. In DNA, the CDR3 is TGTGCCACCAGTGACTCTGACAGGGCCTACGAGCAGTACTTC.

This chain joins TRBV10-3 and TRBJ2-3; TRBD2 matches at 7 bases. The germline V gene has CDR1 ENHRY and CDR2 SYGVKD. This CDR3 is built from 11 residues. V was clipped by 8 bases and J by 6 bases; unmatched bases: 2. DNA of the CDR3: TGTGCCATCGGGACTACTGATACGCAGTATTTT. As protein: CAIGTTDTQYF.

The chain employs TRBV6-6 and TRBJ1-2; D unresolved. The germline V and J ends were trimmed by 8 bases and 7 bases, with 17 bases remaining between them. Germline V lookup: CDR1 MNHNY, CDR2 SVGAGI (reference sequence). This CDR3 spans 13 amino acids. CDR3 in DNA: TGTGCCAGCGGCGAAGGGTCGGGGTCTGGCTACACCTTC. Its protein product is CASGEGSGSGYTF.

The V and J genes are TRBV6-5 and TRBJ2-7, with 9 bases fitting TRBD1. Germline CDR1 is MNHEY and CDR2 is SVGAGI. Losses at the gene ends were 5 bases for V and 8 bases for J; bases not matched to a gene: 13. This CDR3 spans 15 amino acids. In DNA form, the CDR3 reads TGTGCCAGCAGTCCTGCGGGACAGGGAGTTGGCAAGCAGTACTTC. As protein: CASSPAGQGVGKQYF.

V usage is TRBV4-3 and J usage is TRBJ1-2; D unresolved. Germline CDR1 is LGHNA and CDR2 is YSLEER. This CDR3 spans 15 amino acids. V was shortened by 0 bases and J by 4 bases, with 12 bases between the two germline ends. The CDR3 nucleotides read TGCGCCAGCAGCCAAGATGGAGGACGGGTCTATGGCTACACCTTC. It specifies CASSQDGGRVYGYTF.

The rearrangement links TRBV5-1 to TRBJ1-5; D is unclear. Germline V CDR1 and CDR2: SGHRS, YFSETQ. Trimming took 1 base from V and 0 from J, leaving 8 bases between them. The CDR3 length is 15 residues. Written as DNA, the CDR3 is TGCGCCAGCAGCTTGTCGGGTTATAGCAATCAGCCCCAGCATTTT. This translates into CASSLSGYSNQPQHF.

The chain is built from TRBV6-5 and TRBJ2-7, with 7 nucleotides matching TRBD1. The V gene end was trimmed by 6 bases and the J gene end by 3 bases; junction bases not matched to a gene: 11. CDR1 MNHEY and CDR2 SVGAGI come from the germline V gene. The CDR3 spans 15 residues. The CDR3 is CASSSLPGTVYEQYF. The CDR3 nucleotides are TGTGCCAGCAGCTCACTCCCAGGGACAGTCTACGAGCAGTACTTC.

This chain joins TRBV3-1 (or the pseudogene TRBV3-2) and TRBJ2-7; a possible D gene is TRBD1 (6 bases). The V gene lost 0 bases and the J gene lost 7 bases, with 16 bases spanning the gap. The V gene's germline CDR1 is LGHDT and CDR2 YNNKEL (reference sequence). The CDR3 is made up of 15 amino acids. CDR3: CASSQDFAGVREQYF. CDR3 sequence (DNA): TGTGCCAGCAGCCAAGATTTCGCAGGGGTGAGAGAGCAGTACTTC.

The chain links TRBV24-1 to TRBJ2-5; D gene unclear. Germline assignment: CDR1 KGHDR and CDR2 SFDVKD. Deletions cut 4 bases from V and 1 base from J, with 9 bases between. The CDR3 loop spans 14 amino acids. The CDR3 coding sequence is TGTGCCACCAGTGACCCCGTTTCCCAAGAGACCCAGTACTTC. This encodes CATSDPVSQETQYF.

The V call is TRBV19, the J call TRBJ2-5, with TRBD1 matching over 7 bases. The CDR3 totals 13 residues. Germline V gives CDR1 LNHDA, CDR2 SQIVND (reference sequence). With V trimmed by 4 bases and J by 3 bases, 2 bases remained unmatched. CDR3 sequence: CASSKDREETQYF. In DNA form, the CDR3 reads TGTGCCAGTAGTAAAGACAGGGAAGAGACCCAGTACTTC.

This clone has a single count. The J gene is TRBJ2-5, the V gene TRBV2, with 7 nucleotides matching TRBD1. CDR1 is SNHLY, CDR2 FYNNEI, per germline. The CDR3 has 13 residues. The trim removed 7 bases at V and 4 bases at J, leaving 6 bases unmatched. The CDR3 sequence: CASTAQGRETQYF. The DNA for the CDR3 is TGTGCCAGCACCGCACAGGGGCGAGAGACCCAGTACTTC.

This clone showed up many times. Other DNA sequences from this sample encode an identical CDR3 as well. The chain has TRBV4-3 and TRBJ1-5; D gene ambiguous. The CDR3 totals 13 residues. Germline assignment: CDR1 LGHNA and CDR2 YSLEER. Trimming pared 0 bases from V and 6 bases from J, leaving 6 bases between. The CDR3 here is CASSQDRGQPQHF. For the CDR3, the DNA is TGCGCCAGCAGCCAAGATCGGGGTCAGCCCCAGCATTTT.

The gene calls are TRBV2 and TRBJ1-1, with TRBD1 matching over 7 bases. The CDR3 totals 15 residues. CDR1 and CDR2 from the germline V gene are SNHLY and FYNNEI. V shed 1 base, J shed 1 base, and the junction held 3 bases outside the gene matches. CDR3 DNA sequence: TGTGCCAGCAGTGAAGGCGAGGGGGCGAACACTGAAGCTTTCTTT. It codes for CASSEGEGANTEAFF.

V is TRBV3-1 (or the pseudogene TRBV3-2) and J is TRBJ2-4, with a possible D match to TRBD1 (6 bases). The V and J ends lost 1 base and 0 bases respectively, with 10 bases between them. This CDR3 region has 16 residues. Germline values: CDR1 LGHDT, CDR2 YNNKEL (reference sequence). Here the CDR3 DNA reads TGTGCCAGCAGCCAAGGGACAGTTGTAGCCAAAAACATTCAGTACTTC. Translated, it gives CASSQGTVVAKNIQYF.

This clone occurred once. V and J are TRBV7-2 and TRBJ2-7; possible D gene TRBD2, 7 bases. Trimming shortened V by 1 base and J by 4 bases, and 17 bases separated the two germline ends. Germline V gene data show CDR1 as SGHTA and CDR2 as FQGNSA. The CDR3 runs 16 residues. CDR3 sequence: CASSLVSRGAGYEQYF. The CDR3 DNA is TGTGCCAGCAGCTTAGTATCCCGGGGGGCAGGGTACGAGCAGTACTTC. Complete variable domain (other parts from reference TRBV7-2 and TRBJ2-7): GAGVSQSPSNKVTEKGKDVELRCDPISGHTALYWYRQSLGQGLEFLIYFQGNSAPDKSGLPSDRFSAERTGGSVSTLTIQRTQQEDSAVYLCASSLVSRGAGYEQYFGPGTRLTVT.

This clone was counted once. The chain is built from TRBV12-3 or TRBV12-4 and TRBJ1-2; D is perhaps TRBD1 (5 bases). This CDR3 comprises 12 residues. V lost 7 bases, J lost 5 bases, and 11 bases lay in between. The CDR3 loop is CASTLSGYGYTF. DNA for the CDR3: TGTGCCAGCACCCTATCAGGGTATGGCTACACCTTC.

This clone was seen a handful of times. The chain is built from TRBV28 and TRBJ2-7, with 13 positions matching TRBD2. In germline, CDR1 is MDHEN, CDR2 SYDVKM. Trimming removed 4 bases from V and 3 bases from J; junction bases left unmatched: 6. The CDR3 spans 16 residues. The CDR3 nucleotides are TGTGCCAGCAGTTCCGGGACTAGCGGGACCTACTACGAGCAGTACTTC. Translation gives CASSSGTSGTYYEQYF.

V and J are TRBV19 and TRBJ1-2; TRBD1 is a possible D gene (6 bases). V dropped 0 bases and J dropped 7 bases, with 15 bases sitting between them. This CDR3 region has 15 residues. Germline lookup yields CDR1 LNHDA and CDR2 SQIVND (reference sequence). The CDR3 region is CASSIDLFRGVGYTF. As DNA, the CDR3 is TGTGCCAGTAGTATAGATCTATTCAGGGGCGTTGGCTACACCTTC.

This CDR3 reads CASSLPLKSGGPSLAKNIQYF. CDR3 DNA: TGTGCCAGCAGTTTACCCCTCAAAAGCGGGGGGCCCTCCCTAGCCAAAAACATTCAGTACTTC. The gene calls are TRBV28 and TRBJ2-4, with 9 bases aligning to TRBD2. CDR3 length: 21 residues. Germline V lookup: CDR1 MDHEN, CDR2 SYDVKM. The junction had 17 bases not matched to a gene; V was cut back by 2 bases and J by 0 bases.